This TCR beta chain was sequenced in a study of T cell responses to AZD1222 COVID-19 vaccine. Assay: immunoSEQ multiplex PCR; the TCRdb copy retains only in-frame clones and omits some. The table records roughly 77,000 clones, approximately 90% of them present only once. Study results and limitations: A mostly white British donor set with more females was recruited, and clonal diversity was possibly underestimated.

This clone was seen just once. No antigen is known for it. This specimen was peripheral blood, taken 28 days after the second AZD1222 dose. The sequence came from an adult who received the AZD1222 COVID-19 vaccine.

CDR3 sequence (DNA): TGTGCCAGCAGCGCGGCATCGGGTGGCAATCAGCCCCAGCATTTT. Protein product: CASSAASGGNQPQHF. J is TRBJ1-5 and V is TRBV9; no definite D call. This CDR3 is built from 15 residues. In germline, CDR1 is SGDLS, CDR2 YYNGEE. The ends were cut back, 3 bases at V and 2 bases at J, with 12 bases in the middle.